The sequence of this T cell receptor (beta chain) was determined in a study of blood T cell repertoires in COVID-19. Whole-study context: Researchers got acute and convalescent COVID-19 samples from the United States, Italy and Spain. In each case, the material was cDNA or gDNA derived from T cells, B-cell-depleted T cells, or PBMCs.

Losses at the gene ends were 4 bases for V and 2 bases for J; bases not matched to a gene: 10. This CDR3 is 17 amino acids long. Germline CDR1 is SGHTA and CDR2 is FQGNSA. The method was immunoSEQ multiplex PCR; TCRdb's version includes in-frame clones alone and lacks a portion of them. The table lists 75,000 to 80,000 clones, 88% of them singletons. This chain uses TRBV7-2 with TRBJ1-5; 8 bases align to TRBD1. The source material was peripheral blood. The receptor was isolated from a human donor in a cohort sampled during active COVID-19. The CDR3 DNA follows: TGTGCCAGCAGCTCGACAGGGGCCGCTTATGGCAATCAGCCCCAGCATTTT. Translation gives CASSSTGAAYGNQPQHF.